A single sample gave rise to the 31 T cell receptor beta chains below, sequenced in a study of T cells in localized non-small cell lung cancer. Sequencing used immunoSEQ multiplex PCR; TCRdb keeps in-frame clones, though not all of them. This sample carries roughly 13,000 clones, around four fifths of them seen once, and the ten largest clones take 25% to 35%. Sequences were derived from peripheral blood, sampled before any cancer treatment. Source of these receptors: a male donor aged 60 or older with stage I squamous cell lung carcinoma.

This chain connects TRBV7-6 to TRBJ1-1; 7 bases map to TRBD1. With V trimmed by 4 bases and J by 3 bases, 8 bases remained unmatched. This CDR3 contains 15 residues. CDR1 is SGHVS and CDR2 is FNYEAQ in the germline V gene. The CDR3 sequence is CASSSGQRWDTEAFF. CDR3 nucleotides: TGTGCCAGCAGCTCGGGACAGAGATGGGACACTGAAGCTTTCTTT.

This clone is a singleton in its sample. This chain connects TRBV11-3 to TRBJ2-3; TRBD1 agrees at 9 bases. Trimming took 5 bases from V and 4 from J; bases not matched to a gene: 7. The CDR3 is made up of 15 amino acids. The germline gives CDR1 SGHNT, CDR2 YENEEA. CDR3 in amino acids: CASSPGRQGADTQYF. The CDR3 coding sequence is TGTGCCAGCAGCCCCGGCCGACAGGGGGCAGATACGCAGTATTTT.

The chain couples TRBV27 to TRBJ2-7; D is undetermined. Germline assignment: CDR1 MNHEY and CDR2 SMNVEV (reference sequence). CDR3 length equals 13 residues. V shed 9 bases and J shed 0 bases, with 12 bases lying between them. The CDR3 region is CASPFESSYEQYF. The CDR3 DNA is TGTGCCAGTCCCTTCGAGAGCTCCTACGAGCAGTACTTC.

The chain employs TRBV5-4 and TRBJ1-1, with D possibly matching TRBD1 (5 bases). The CDR3 loop spans 14 amino acids. V was shortened by 1 base and J by 5 bases, with 12 bases between the two germline ends. Germline lookup yields CDR1 SGHNT and CDR2 YYREEE (reference sequence). CDR3 sequence reads: CASSLRGSGTEAFF. CDR3 sequence (DNA): TGTGCCAGCAGCTTGCGGGGGAGTGGTACTGAAGCTTTCTTT.

V and J are TRBV5-1 and TRBJ2-7, with TRBD1 matching 7 bases. The CDR3 contains 14 residues. CDR1 SGHRS and CDR2 YFSETQ come from the germline V gene. V was clipped by 1 base and J by 3 bases; unmatched bases: 4. CDR3 sequence: CASSLSDRVYEQYF. Here the CDR3 DNA reads TGCGCCAGCAGCTTGTCCGACAGGGTCTACGAGCAGTACTTC.

The J gene is TRBJ1-5, the V gene TRBV4-1; D is undetermined. Per the germline V gene, CDR1 is MGHRA and CDR2 is YSYEKL. V was clipped by 4 bases and J by 1 base, with 11 bases between them. There are 15 residues in the CDR3. In nucleotides, the CDR3 is TGCGCCAGCAGCCGCACCGAGAGGAGCAATCAGCCCCAGCATTTT. Translated, it gives CASSRTERSNQPQHF.

The chain uses TRBV14 and TRBJ2-3; D unclear. Germline CDR1 is SGHDN and CDR2 is FVKESK. This CDR3 is built from 16 residues. V lost 4 bases and J 4 bases, leaving 18 bases between the germline ends. The CDR3 DNA reads TGTGCCAGCAGCCGTTCTAACCTCTTTTCGGCAGATACGCAGTATTTT. The encoded protein is CASSRSNLFSADTQYF.

The rearrangement joins TRBV13 to TRBJ2-6; the match to TRBD2 covers 14 bases. This CDR3 comprises 18 residues. The germline V gene encodes CDR1 PRHDT and CDR2 FYEKMQ (reference sequence). V was clipped by 5 bases and J by 4 bases; unmatched bases: 7. This chain's CDR3 is CASSPGTSGSSGANVLTF. The CDR3 coding sequence is TGTGCCAGCAGCCCAGGGACTAGCGGGAGTTCAGGGGCCAACGTCCTGACTTTC.

The V and J genes are TRBV5-4 and TRBJ2-5; TRBD2 matches at 10 bases. CDR1 and CDR2 (germline): SGHNT, YYREEE (reference sequence). The CDR3 has 14 residues. Trimming took 10 bases from V and 5 from J; bases not matched to a gene: 11. CDR3 in DNA: TGTGCCGCATCGGCTAGCGGGAGCAAGGAGACCCAGTACTTC. It yields the protein CAASASGSKETQYF. Filled out from reference TRBV5-4 and TRBJ2-5, the complete variable domain reads ETGVTQSPTHLIKTRGQQVTLRCSSQSGHNTVSWYQQALGQGPQFIFQYYREEENGRGNFPPRFSGLQFPNYSSELNVNALELDDSALYLCAASASGSKETQYFGPGTRLLVL.

Only one count was recorded for this clone. The chain couples TRBV5-4 to TRBJ2-3, with 15 nucleotides matching TRBD2. J was trimmed by 6 bases and V by 2 bases; bases with no gene match: 13. The CDR3 runs to 19 residues. Germline V gene data show CDR1 as SGHNT and CDR2 as YYREEE (reference sequence). This CDR3 is CASSLGTSGRSYLGDTQYF. The CDR3 DNA reads as TGTGCCAGCAGCTTAGGGACTAGCGGGAGGTCCTACCTCGGGGATACGCAGTATTTT.

The chain has TRBV29-1 and TRBJ2-1; 7 positions agree with TRBD2. The length of the CDR3 is 14 residues. Germline loops: CDR1 SQVTM, CDR2 ANQGSEA. J gave up 1 base and V 6 bases, and 6 bases lay outside the gene matches. CDR3 region: CSVLLGRSYNEQFF. CDR3 sequence (DNA): TGCAGCGTCCTTCTCGGGAGGTCCTACAATGAGCAGTTCTTC.

This chain links TRBV19 with TRBJ2-3, with TRBD2 as a possible D gene (5 bases). The germline V and J ends were trimmed by 5 bases and 0 bases, with 12 bases remaining between them. The V gene's germline CDR1 is LNHDA and CDR2 SQIVND (reference sequence). The CDR3 consists of 15 residues. The CDR3: CASSAGETSTDTQYF. The CDR3 nucleotides read TGTGCCAGTAGTGCGGGCGAAACGAGCACAGATACGCAGTATTTT. Based on the CDR3 plus reference TRBV19 and TRBJ2-3, the full variable domain is DGGITQSPKYLFRKEGQNVTLSCEQNLNHDAMYWYRQDPGQGLRLIYYSQIVNDFQKGDIAEGYSVSREKKESFPLTVTSAQKNPTAFYLCASSAGETSTDTQYFGPGTRLTVL.

The gene calls are TRBV5-8 and TRBJ2-3, with 7 bases identical to TRBD1. The trim removed 4 bases at V and 4 bases at J, leaving 9 bases unmatched. This CDR3 has 15 residues. Germline values: CDR1 SGHTS, CDR2 YDEGEE. CDR3 nucleotide sequence: TGTGCCAGCAGCGCTGACAGGGCTAAAGCAGATACGCAGTATTTT. This gives the protein CASSADRAKADTQYF. The full variable domain, in which reference TRBV5-8 and TRBJ2-3 provide the parts outside the CDR3, is EAGVTQSPTHLIKTRGQQATLRCSPISGHTSVYWYQQALGLGLQFLLWYDEGEERNRGNFPPRFSGRQFPNYSSELNVNALELEDSALYLCASSADRAKADTQYFGPGTRLTVL.

The chain uses TRBV6-1 and TRBJ2-3; 13 bases are a match to TRBD2. The V gene's germline CDR1 is MNHNS and CDR2 SASEGT. The junction had 5 bases not matched to a gene; V was cut back by 7 bases and J by 4 bases. This CDR3 has 15 amino acids. In nucleotides, the CDR3 is TGTGCCAGCACACAGGGACTAGCGGGATCAGATACGCAGTATTTT. Translation: CASTQGLAGSDTQYF.

The chain uses TRBV19 and TRBJ2-7; 8 nucleotides line up with TRBD2. The junction had 4 bases not matched to a gene; V was cut back by 3 bases and J by 6 bases. CDR1 and CDR2 (germline): LNHDA, SQIVND (reference sequence). CDR3 length: 13 residues. The CDR3 region has the DNA TGTGCCAGTAGTATCGGACTAGCTGGCGAGCAGTACTTC. It specifies CASSIGLAGEQYF.

The V call is TRBV4-2, the J call TRBJ2-2; perhaps TRBD2 as D (6 bases). The CDR3 is made up of 17 amino acids. CDR1 LGHNA and CDR2 YNFKEQ come from the germline V gene. V lost 0 bases to trimming and J lost 0 bases, with 11 bases between them. The CDR3 region has the DNA TGTGCCAGCAGCCAAGACTGGAGGGCTGCGAACACCGGGGAGCTGTTTTTT. This sequence encodes CASSQDWRAANTGELFF.

The V gene is TRBV19, the J gene TRBJ2-7; tentatively, D is TRBD2 (6 bases). The CDR3 is 15 amino acids. V was shortened by 3 bases and J by 6 bases, with 18 bases between the two germline ends. Germline V lookup: CDR1 LNHDA, CDR2 SQIVND (reference sequence). CDR3 amino acids: CASSMAPAGRREQYF. Written as DNA, the CDR3 is TGTGCCAGTAGTATGGCTCCGGCAGGGAGGCGCGAGCAGTACTTC.

The chain combines TRBV28 with TRBJ1-5, with 9 bases matching TRBD1. Germline V CDR1 and CDR2: MDHEN, SYDVKM. Trimming at V came to 5 bases and at J to 10 bases, leaving 9 bases not matched to a gene. CDR3 length equals 14 residues. CDR3 sequence: CASSLGDRVFPQHF. DNA for the CDR3: TGTGCCAGCAGTCTAGGGGACAGGGTATTTCCCCAGCATTTT.

The chain uses TRBV28 and TRBJ1-1, with D tentatively TRBD1 (6 bases). The germline V gene encodes CDR1 MDHEN and CDR2 SYDVKM. Trimming cost V 7 bases and J 4 bases, with 19 bases left between them. CDR3 length: 15 amino acids. CDR3 sequence reads: CASKGLGGGSTEAFF. Here the CDR3 DNA reads TGTGCCAGCAAGGGACTTGGGGGCGGGAGCACTGAAGCTTTCTTT.

This clone has a handful of counts. CDR3 in DNA: TGTGCCAGCTCACCGGGACAGGGGTGGAACATTCAGTACTTC. This translates into CASSPGQGWNIQYF. The rearrangement uses TRBV18 and TRBJ2-4; 10 nucleotides align to TRBD1. J lost 7 bases, V lost 3 bases, and 3 bases had no gene match. The length of the CDR3 is 14 residues. Germline CDR1 KGHSH, CDR2 LQKENI.

The gene calls are TRBV11-2 and TRBJ2-1, with D perhaps matching TRBD2 (5 bases). V was pared by 2 bases and J by 0 bases, with 11 bases between. The CDR3 runs 16 residues. Germline lookup yields CDR1 SGHAT and CDR2 FQNNGV. CDR3 DNA: TGTGCCAGCAGCTTATATGTGGGGAGCTCCTACAATGAGCAGTTCTTC. It is translated as CASSLYVGSSYNEQFF.

The chain combines TRBV6-5 with TRBJ2-7; D gene uncertain. Trimming left V 2 bases short and J 3 bases short, with 8 bases between. Per germline, CDR1 MNHEY and CDR2 SVGAGI. There are 13 residues in the CDR3. CDR3 nucleotide sequence: TGTGCCAGCAGTTACAGATTCGACTACGAGCAGTACTTC. Its protein product is CASSYRFDYEQYF.

The genes are TRBV7-9 and TRBJ2-3; no clear D gene. This CDR3 region has 12 residues. V lost 5 bases and J 4 bases, leaving 7 bases between the germline ends. From germline, CDR1 is SEHNR and CDR2 FQNEAQ (reference sequence). The CDR3 is CASSRAADTQYF. The CDR3 nucleotides read TGTGCCAGCAGCCGGGCGGCAGATACGCAGTATTTT.

This clone showed up just a few times. The chain recombines TRBV16 with TRBJ2-7; 8 bases match TRBD2. Germline V gene data show CDR1 as KGHSY and CDR2 as FQNENV. This CDR3 is 13 amino acids long. V lost 4 bases to trimming and J lost 4 bases; unmatched junction nucleotides: 3. The CDR3 here is CASSPGLAYEQYF. As DNA, the CDR3 is TGTGCCAGCAGCCCCGGACTAGCTTACGAGCAGTACTTC.

The rearrangement joins TRBV7-3 to TRBJ2-7, with D unresolved. The V gene lost 5 bases and the J gene lost 7 bases, with 12 bases spanning the gap. CDR1 and CDR2 from the germline V gene are SGHTA and FQGTGA. CDR3 length equals 12 residues. This CDR3 reads CASSDGGSEQYF. DNA for the CDR3: TGTGCCAGCAGCGACGGTGGCTCGGAGCAGTACTTC.

The genes are TRBV7-8 and TRBJ1-1; no reliable D call. Germline assignment: CDR1 SGHVS and CDR2 FQNEAQ. V lost 5 bases, J lost 3 bases, and 10 bases lay in between. The CDR3 extends over 13 amino acids. CDR3 DNA: TGTGCCAGCAGCCCCGCTTGGGACACTGAAGCTTTCTTT. It is translated as CASSPAWDTEAFF.

The J gene is TRBJ1-1, the V gene TRBV4-2; 10 bases agree with TRBD1. The CDR3 covers 14 residues. Losses at the gene ends were 4 bases for V and 4 bases for J; bases not matched to a gene: 3. Germline values: CDR1 LGHNA, CDR2 YNFKEQ. The CDR3 nucleotides read TGTGCCAGCAGCCCCAGGACAGGGGGCACTGAAGCTTTCTTT. This encodes CASSPRTGGTEAFF.

V and J are TRBV10-3 and TRBJ1-1; maybe TRBD1 (5 bases). V lost 6 bases and J 0 bases, leaving 14 bases between the germline ends. Germline loops: CDR1 ENHRY, CDR2 SYGVKD. CDR3 size: 15 residues. The CDR3 bases are TGTGCCATCAGGGACAATAAGAAGGTGAACACTGAAGCTTTCTTT. Protein product: CAIRDNKKVNTEAFF.

This chain links TRBV5-1 with TRBJ1-1; 7 bases fit TRBD1. This CDR3 is built from 15 residues. Per germline, CDR1 SGHRS and CDR2 YFSETQ. The V gene end was trimmed by 3 bases and the J gene end by 5 bases; junction bases not matched to a gene: 10. CDR3 amino acids: CASSSQQGRQTEAFF. CDR3 bases: TGCGCCAGCAGCTCCCAACAGGGGCGACAAACTGAAGCTTTCTTT.

This chain links TRBV7-2 with TRBJ2-1; 8 bases align to TRBD2. With 5 bases clipped from V and 7 bases from J, the junction kept 4 bases outside the gene matches. The CDR3 spans 13 residues. CDR1 and CDR2 from the germline V gene are SGHTA and FQGNSA. The CDR3 loop reads CASSPRLANEQFF. In nucleotides, the CDR3 is TGTGCCAGCAGCCCACGACTAGCGAATGAGCAGTTCTTC.

This chain uses TRBV18 with TRBJ2-7, with 8 bases matching TRBD1. CDR3 length equals 14 residues. CDR1 is KGHSH, CDR2 LQKENI, per germline. The J segment lost 4 bases and the V segment lost 6 bases, leaving 8 bases of the junction unmatched. The CDR3 coding sequence is TGTGCCAGCTCGCCCGGGACAGGCACTTACGAGCAGTACTTC. Amino acid sequence: CASSPGTGTYEQYF.